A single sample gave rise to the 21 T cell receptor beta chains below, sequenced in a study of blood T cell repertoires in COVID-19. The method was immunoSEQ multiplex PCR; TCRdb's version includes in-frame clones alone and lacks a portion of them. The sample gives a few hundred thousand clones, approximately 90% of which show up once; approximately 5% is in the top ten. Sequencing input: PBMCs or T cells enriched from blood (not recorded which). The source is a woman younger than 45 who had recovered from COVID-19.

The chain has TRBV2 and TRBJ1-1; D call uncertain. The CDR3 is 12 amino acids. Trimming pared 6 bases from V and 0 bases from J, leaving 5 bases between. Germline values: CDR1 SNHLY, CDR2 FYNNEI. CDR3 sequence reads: CASRTVNTEAFF. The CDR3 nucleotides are TGTGCCAGCAGAACGGTGAACACTGAAGCTTTCTTT.

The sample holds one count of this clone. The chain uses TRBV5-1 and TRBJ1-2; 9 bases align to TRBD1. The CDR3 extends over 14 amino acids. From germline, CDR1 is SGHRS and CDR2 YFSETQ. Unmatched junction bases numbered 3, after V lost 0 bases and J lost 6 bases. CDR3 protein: CASSLDRGLDGYTF. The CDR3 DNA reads TGCGCCAGCAGCTTGGACAGGGGGCTGGATGGCTACACCTTC.

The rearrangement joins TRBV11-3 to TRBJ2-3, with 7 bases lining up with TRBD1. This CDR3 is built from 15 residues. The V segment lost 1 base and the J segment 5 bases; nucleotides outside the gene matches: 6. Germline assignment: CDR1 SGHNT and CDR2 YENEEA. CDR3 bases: TGTGCCAGCAGCTTAGGAGGGGGCGCGGAAGATACGCAGTATTTT. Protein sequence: CASSLGGGAEDTQYF. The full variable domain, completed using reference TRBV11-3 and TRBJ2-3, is EAGVVQSPRYKIIEKKQPVAFWCNPISGHNTLYWYLQNLGQGPELLIRYENEEAVDDSQLPKDRFSAERLKGVDSTLKIQPAELGDSAVYLCASSLGGGAEDTQYFGPGTRLTVL.

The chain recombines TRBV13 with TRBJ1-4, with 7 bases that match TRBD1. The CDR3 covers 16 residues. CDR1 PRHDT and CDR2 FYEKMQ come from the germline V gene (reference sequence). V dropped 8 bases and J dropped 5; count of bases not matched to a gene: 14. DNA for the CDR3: TGTGCCAGCTCAAAGCCCGGGGACAGCAAAAATGAAAAACTGTTTTTT. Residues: CASSKPGDSKNEKLFF. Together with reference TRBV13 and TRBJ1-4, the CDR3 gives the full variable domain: AAGVIQSPRHLIKEKRETATLKCYPIPRHDTVYWYQQGPGQDPQFLISFYEKMQSDKGSIPDRFSAQQFSDYHSELNMSSLELGDSALYFCASSKPGDSKNEKLFFGSGTQLSVL.

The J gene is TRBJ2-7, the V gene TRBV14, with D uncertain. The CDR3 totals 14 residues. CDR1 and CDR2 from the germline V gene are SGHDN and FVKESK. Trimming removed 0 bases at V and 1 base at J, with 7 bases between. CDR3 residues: CASSQDIGSYEQYF. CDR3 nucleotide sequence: TGTGCCAGCAGCCAAGATATCGGGTCCTACGAGCAGTACTTC. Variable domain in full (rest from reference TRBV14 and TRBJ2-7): EAGVTQFPSHSVIEKGQTVTLRCDPISGHDNLYWYRRVMGKEIKFLLHFVKESKQDESGMPNNRFLAERTGGTYSTLKVQPAELEDSGVYFCASSQDIGSYEQYFGPGTRLTVT.

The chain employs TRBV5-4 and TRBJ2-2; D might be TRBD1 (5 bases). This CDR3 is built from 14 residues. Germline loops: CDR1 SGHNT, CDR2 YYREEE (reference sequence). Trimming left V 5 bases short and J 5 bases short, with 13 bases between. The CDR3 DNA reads TGTGCCAGCAGTTATCAGGGTGGGACCGGGGAGCTGTTTTTT. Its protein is CASSYQGGTGELFF.

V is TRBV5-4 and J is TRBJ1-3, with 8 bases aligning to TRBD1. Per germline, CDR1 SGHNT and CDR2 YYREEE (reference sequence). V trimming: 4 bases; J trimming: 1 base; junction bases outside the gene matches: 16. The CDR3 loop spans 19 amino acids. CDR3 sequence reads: CASSAETGAVGRSGNTIYF. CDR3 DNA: TGTGCCAGCAGCGCGGAGACAGGGGCGGTGGGGAGGTCTGGAAACACCATATATTTT.

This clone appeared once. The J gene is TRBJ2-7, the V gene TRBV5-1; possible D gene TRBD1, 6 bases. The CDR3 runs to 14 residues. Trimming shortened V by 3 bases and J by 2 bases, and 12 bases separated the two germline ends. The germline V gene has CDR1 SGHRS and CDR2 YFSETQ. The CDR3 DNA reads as TGCGCCAGCAGCTCCCTGGGGGCGACCTACGAGCAGTACTTC. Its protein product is CASSSLGATYEQYF.

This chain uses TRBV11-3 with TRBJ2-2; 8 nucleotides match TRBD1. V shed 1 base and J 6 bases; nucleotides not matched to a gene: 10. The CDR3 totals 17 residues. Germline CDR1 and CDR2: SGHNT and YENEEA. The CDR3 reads CASSLGDRQGRAGELFF. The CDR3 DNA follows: TGTGCCAGCAGCTTAGGAGACAGACAGGGGCGAGCCGGGGAGCTGTTTTTT.

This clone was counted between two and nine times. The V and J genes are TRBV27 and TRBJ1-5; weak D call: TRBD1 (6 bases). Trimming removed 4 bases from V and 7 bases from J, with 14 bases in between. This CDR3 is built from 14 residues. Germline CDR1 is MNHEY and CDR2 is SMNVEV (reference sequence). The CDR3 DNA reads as TGTGCCAGCAGTTGGGGGCGCTATGCACAGCCCCAGCATTTT. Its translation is CASSWGRYAQPQHF.

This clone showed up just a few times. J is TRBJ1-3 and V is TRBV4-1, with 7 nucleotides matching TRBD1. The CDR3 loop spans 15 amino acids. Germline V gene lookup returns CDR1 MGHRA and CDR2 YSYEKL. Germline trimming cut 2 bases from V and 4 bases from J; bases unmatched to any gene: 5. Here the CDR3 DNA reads TGCGCCAGCAGCCAAACTGACAGGGAGGGAAACACCATATATTTT. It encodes CASSQTDREGNTIYF.

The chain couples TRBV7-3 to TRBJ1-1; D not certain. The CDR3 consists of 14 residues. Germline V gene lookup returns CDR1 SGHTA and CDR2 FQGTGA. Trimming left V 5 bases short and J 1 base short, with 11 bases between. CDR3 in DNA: TGTGCCAGCAGCCAATCCTCGAGGAACACTGAAGCTTTCTTT. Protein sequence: CASSQSSRNTEAFF.

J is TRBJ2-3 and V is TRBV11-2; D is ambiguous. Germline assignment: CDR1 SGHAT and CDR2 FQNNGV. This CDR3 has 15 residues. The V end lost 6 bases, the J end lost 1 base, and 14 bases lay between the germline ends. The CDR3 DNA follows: TGTGCCAGCAGGCCCGCGCTAGTGGGCACAGATACGCAGTATTTT. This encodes CASRPALVGTDTQYF.

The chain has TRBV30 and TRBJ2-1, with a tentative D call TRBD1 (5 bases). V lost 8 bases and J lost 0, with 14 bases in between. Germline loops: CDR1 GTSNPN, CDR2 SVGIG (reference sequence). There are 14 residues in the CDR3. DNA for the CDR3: TGTGCCGGACAATACTCAAGCTCCTACAATGAGCAGTTCTTC. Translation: CAGQYSSSYNEQFF. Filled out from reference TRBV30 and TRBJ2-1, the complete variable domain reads SQTIHQWPATLVQPVGSPLSLECTVEGTSNPNLYWYRQAAGRGLQLLFYSVGIGQISSEVPQNLSASRPQDRQFILSSKKLLLSDSGFYLCAGQYSSSYNEQFFGPGTRLTVL.

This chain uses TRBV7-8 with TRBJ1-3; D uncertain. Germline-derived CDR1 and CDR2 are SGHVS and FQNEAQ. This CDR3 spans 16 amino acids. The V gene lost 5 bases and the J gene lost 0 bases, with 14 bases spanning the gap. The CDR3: CASSQRSLPSGNTIYF. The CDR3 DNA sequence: TGTGCCAGCAGCCAGCGATCCCTTCCCTCTGGAAACACCATATATTTT.

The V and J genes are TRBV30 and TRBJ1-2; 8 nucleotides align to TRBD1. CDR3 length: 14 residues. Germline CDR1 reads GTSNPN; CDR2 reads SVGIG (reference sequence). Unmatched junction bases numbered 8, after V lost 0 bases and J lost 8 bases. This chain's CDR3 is CAWSVGQVKPGYTF. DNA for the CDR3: TGTGCCTGGAGTGTGGGACAGGTCAAACCGGGCTACACCTTC.

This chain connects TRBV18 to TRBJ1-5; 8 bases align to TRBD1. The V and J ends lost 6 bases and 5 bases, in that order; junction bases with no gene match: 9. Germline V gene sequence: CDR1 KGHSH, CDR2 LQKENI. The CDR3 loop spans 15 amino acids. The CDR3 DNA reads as TGTGCCAGCTCCCCCGGACAGGGTTGGGATCAGCCCCAGCATTTT. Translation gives CASSPGQGWDQPQHF.

The CDR3 DNA reads as TGCGCCAGCAGCCAGGGATTGACAGCAACCCTGGGCTACACCTTC. Encoded protein: CASSQGLTATLGYTF. This sequence joins TRBV4-3 and TRBJ1-2; D is possibly TRBD1 (5 bases). Germline CDR1 and CDR2: LGHNA and YSLEER. V gave up 3 bases and J gave up 8 bases, with 19 bases separating them. The CDR3 extends over 15 amino acids.

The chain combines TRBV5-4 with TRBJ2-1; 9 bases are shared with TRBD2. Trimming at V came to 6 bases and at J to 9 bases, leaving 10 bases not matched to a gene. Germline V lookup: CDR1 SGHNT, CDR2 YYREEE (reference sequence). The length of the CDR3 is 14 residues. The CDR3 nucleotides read TGTGCCAGCAATGGGGCGGGGGGGCGGAGTGAGCAGTTCTTC. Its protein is CASNGAGGRSEQFF.

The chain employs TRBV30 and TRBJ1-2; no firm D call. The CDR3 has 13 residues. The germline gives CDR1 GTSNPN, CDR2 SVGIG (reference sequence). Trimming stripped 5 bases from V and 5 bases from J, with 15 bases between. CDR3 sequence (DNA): TGTGCCTGGGCACGCCCGCCGGGATATGGCTACACCTTC. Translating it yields CAWARPPGYGYTF.

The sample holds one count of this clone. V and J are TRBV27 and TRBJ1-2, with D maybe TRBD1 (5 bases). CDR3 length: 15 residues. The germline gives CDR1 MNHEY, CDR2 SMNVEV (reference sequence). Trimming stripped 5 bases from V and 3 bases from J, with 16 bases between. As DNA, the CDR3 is TGTGCCAGCAGTCCCGCCGGGGGAAGTTACTATGGCTACACCTTC. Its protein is CASSPAGGSYYGYTF.